The rows below give T cell receptor beta chains drawn from one sample of a study of CD8 T cells in ankylosing spondylitis. TCRdb independently ran MiXCR on the 5' RACE reads; one entry per CDR3 protein. The sample yields some 800,000 distinct CDR3 sequences, 12% seen once. Source material: blood, either unsorted or a sorted T cell fraction (not recorded which). These receptors were collected from a male donor with ankylosing spondylitis. The CDR3 runs from the conserved cysteine through the conserved F or W. Fields, in order: J gene, V gene, D gene, clone size, CDR3 protein, CDR3 DNA. A D gene is named only where the DNA matches it firmly. The listing skips clone size in some rows; elsewhere it reads once, few, many or a size class.

J: TRBJ1-1
V: TRBV4-1
D: TRBD1
size: NA
CDR3: CASSPRDRGGKTEAFF
DNA: TGCGCCAGCAGCCCCCGGGACAGGGGAGGTAAAACTGAAGCTTTCTTT

J: TRBJ2-1
V: TRBV11-3
D: NA
size: NA
CDR3: CASSLGGRRFYEQFF
DNA: TGTGCCAGCAGCCTGGGGGGGCGCAGGTTCTATGAGCAGTTCTTC

J: TRBJ1-1
V: TRBV5-1
D: NA
size: many
CDR3: CASSFGPGNTEAFF
DNA: TGCGCCAGCAGCTTCGGCCCCGGGAACACTGAAGCTTTCTTT

J: TRBJ1-1
V: TRBV6-1
D: NA
size: NA
CDR3: CASSQQGENTEAFF
DNA: TGTGCCAGCAGTCAGCAGGGAGAGAACACTGAAGCTTTCTTT

J: TRBJ1-4
V: TRBV4-2
D: NA
size: few
CDR3: CASSQGQDYEKLFF
DNA: TGTGCCAGCAGCCAAGGGCAGGATTACGAAAAACTGTTTTTT

J: TRBJ2-5
V: TRBV5-5
D: NA
size: few
CDR3: CASSSLNQETQYF
DNA: TGTGCCAGCAGCTCACTAAACCAAGAGACCCAGTACTTC

J: TRBJ2-7
V: TRBV20-1
D: TRBD1
size: NA
CDR3: CSARDQTTGFNYEQYF
DNA: TGCAGTGCTAGAGACCAAACGACAGGGTTTAACTACGAGCAGTACTTC

J: TRBJ1-3
V: TRBV9
D: NA
size: few
CDR3: CASSIRTREDTIYF
DNA: TGTGCCAGCAGCATCCGGACACGGGAGGACACCATATATTTT

J: TRBJ1-5
V: TRBV7-2
D: TRBD1
size: NA
CDR3: CASSRQGARPQHF
DNA: TGTGCCAGCAGCCGACAGGGGGCTCGGCCCCAGCATTTT

J: TRBJ1-1
V: TRBV9
D: TRBD1
size: few
CDR3: CASSVVSWDRVEAFF
DNA: TGTGCCAGCAGCGTAGTATCTTGGGACAGAGTTGAAGCTTTCTTT

J: TRBJ2-5
V: TRBV10-3
D: NA
size: NA
CDR3: CAISESGRGPTKLETQYF
DNA: TGTGCCATCAGTGAGTCCGGGCGGGGGCCCACAAAATTGGAGACCCAGTACTTC

J: TRBJ2-1
V: TRBV6-1
D: NA
size: few
CDR3: CASSEFWGSYNEQFF
DNA: TGTGCCAGCAGTGAATTCTGGGGCTCCTACAATGAGCAGTTCTTC

J: TRBJ1-4
V: TRBV27
D: TRBD1
size: many
CDR3: CASSVGQPNEKLFF
DNA: TGTGCCAGCAGTGTGGGACAGCCTAATGAAAAACTGTTTTTT

J: TRBJ2-1
V: TRBV20-1
D: TRBD2
size: NA
CDR3: CSARGTGLAGEEQFF
DNA: TGCAGTGCTAGAGGGACGGGACTAGCGGGAGAAGAGCAGTTCTTC

J: TRBJ2-7
V: TRBV30
D: NA
size: few
CDR3: CAWSRKELPEQYF
DNA: TGTGCCTGGAGTAGAAAGGAGCTACCCGAGCAGTACTTC